This T cell receptor beta chain comes out of a study of T cells after yellow fever vaccination. Study-wide points: Overall, a small share of clonotypes was seen in both CD4 and CD8 compartments. Though it reached lower strength, the secondary response hit its peak faster, day 5 versus 15.

V lost 0 bases and J 1 base, leaving 10 bases between the germline ends. This CDR3 contains 15 residues. Germline V gives CDR1 DFQATT, CDR2 SNEGSKA (reference sequence). Generation of TCR cDNA used 5'RACE template switching (which added a universal primer site and UMIs). TCRdb ran MiXCR on the 5' RACE reads and lists one entry per CDR3 protein. Of around 610,000 distinct CDR3 sequences listed, roughly 14% are singletons. With regard to this clonotype: The antigen remains undetermined.

The chain uses TRBV20-1 and TRBJ1-5; D is unclear. The sample in question was PBMCs, obtained on the day of the yellow fever booster vaccination. This clonotype originated in a man aged 25 to 40 who received the YFV17D yellow fever vaccine. The chain's CDR3 is CSARDKGGSNQPQHF. The DNA of the CDR3 is TGCAGTGCTAGAGATAAGGGCGGGAGCAATCAGCCCCAGCATTTT.